The 21 T cell receptor beta chains presented below share a single source sample, sequenced in a study of T cells in localized non-small cell lung cancer. Generated by immunoSEQ multiplex PCR, the TCRdb table keeps only in-frame clones and is missing some. The sample carries about 78,000 clones, almost 85% recorded once. Sequenced here: peripheral blood, sampled before any cancer treatment. These receptors were taken from a man aged 40 to 75 with stage I lung adenocarcinoma.

The chain carries TRBV11-2 and TRBJ1-2, with D tentatively TRBD1 (5 bases). Germline-derived CDR1 and CDR2 are SGHAT and FQNNGV. The CDR3 length is 18 residues. Trimming shortened V by 3 bases and J by 0 bases, and 20 bases separated the two germline ends. This chain's CDR3 is CASSFPQAGTRANYGYTF. The CDR3, as DNA: TGTGCCAGCAGCTTCCCCCAGGCGGGGACCCGAGCTAACTATGGCTACACCTTC.

Here the CDR3 reads CASSLGGGGQNHYEQYF. The CDR3 coding sequence is TGTGCCAGCAGCTTAGGAGGGGGCGGCCAGAACCATTACGAGCAGTACTTC. The rearrangement links TRBV11-2 to TRBJ2-7, with 7 positions matching TRBD1. After removal of 1 base from V and 4 bases from J, the junction contained 13 bases not matched to a gene. The CDR3 extends over 17 amino acids. From germline, CDR1 is SGHAT and CDR2 FQNNGV.

This chain links TRBV5-1 with TRBJ2-1, with D uncertain. Germline CDR1 and CDR2: SGHRS and YFSETQ. The CDR3 covers 13 residues. Deletions cut 2 bases from V and 5 bases from J, with 8 bases between. The CDR3 coding sequence is TGCGCCAGCAGCTTAGAAGGTAACAATGAGCAGTTCTTC. Its protein product is CASSLEGNNEQFF.

The DNA of the CDR3 is TGTGCCAGCAGCCAAGATATAGGCGGGACCCAGTACTTC. Protein product: CASSQDIGGTQYF. The chain couples TRBV5-6 to TRBJ2-5, with D uncertain. The CDR3 has 13 amino acids. Germline lookup yields CDR1 SGHDT and CDR2 YYEEEE. V lost 4 bases to trimming and J lost 7 bases, with 14 bases between them.

The CDR3 DNA sequence: TGTGCCAGCGGCACAGGGGCAAGGTCCTACGAGCAGTACTTC. Amino acid sequence: CASGTGARSYEQYF. This chain uses TRBV7-9 with TRBJ2-7; 7 bases agree with TRBD1. Trimming at V came to 8 bases and at J to 1 base, leaving 8 bases not matched to a gene. This CDR3 is built from 14 residues. CDR1 is SEHNR and CDR2 is FQNEAQ in the germline V gene (reference sequence).

This clone was observed once. The chain combines TRBV11-2 with TRBJ2-7; maybe TRBD1 (6 bases). There are 12 residues in the CDR3. Germline lookup yields CDR1 SGHAT and CDR2 FQNNGV. V shed 1 base and J shed 9 bases, with 10 bases lying between them. The CDR3 DNA reads TGTGCCAGCAGCTTAGGGGAAGGGGGGCAGTACTTC. This sequence encodes CASSLGEGGQYF.

The J gene is TRBJ1-1, the V gene TRBV6-1, with 11 bases that match TRBD1. Germline loops: CDR1 MNHNS, CDR2 SASEGT. The trim removed 4 bases at V and 7 bases at J, leaving 11 bases unmatched. The CDR3 is 16 amino acids. The CDR3 is CASSGRDRGSESEAFF. CDR3 in DNA: TGTGCCAGCAGTGGCCGGGACAGGGGGTCCGAGAGTGAAGCTTTCTTT.

The chain employs TRBV4-3 and TRBJ1-1; TRBD1 might be the D (6 bases). CDR3 length: 13 amino acids. In germline, CDR1 is LGHNA, CDR2 YSLEER. The V end was cut by 4 bases, the J end by 4 bases, with 10 bases between. The CDR3 region has the DNA TGCGCCAGCAGCCGTTTAGGGGGCACTGAAGCTTTCTTT. It translates to CASSRLGGTEAFF.

V gene TRBV2 combines with J gene TRBJ2-6, with D unclear. The CDR3 spans 17 residues. V lost 2 bases and J 2 bases, leaving 13 bases between the germline ends. Looked up from germline, CDR1 is SNHLY and CDR2 is FYNNEI. CDR3 nucleotides: TGTGCCAGCAGTGAAATGGTGGCATCAGCTGGGGCCAACGTCCTGACTTTC. It codes for CASSEMVASAGANVLTF.

This clone was seen a few times. CDR3 in DNA: TGTGCCAGTAGTCTTCCAGGGAAGGATGGCTACACCTTC. It specifies CASSLPGKDGYTF. V and J are TRBV19 and TRBJ1-2, with D possibly TRBD1 on 5 matching bases. V was cut by 5 bases and J by 6 bases, with 13 bases left in between. The CDR3 is 13 amino acids. Germline-derived CDR1 and CDR2 are LNHDA and SQIVND (reference sequence).

The J gene is TRBJ2-1, the V gene TRBV7-2; D is ambiguous. Trimming pared 2 bases from V and 5 bases from J, leaving 13 bases between. Per germline, CDR1 SGHTA and CDR2 FQGNSA. This CDR3 contains 15 residues. The CDR3 loop is CASSLSLAANNEQFF. The CDR3 DNA is TGTGCCAGCAGCTTATCATTGGCAGCAAACAATGAGCAGTTCTTC.

The chain combines TRBV5-6 with TRBJ2-3; 11 positions match TRBD2. J gave up 1 base and V 0 bases, and 4 bases lay outside the gene matches. Germline CDR1 SGHDT, CDR2 YYEEEE. This CDR3 is 17 amino acids long. This chain's CDR3 is CASSLGTSGRGTDTQYF. The CDR3 DNA is TGTGCCAGCAGCTTGGGGACTAGCGGGCGTGGCACAGATACGCAGTATTTT.

The chain recombines TRBV7-2 with TRBJ1-5, with D unclear. CDR1 is SGHTA and CDR2 is FQGNSA in the germline V gene. This CDR3 comprises 17 residues. Trimming stripped 5 bases from V and 4 bases from J, with 21 bases between. This CDR3 reads CASSRGRGLPGNQPQHF. CDR3 sequence (DNA): TGTGCCAGCAGCCGTGGCCGGGGTCTACCGGGAAATCAGCCCCAGCATTTT.

This chain links TRBV5-4 with TRBJ1-2; 9 positions agree with TRBD1. The germline V gene encodes CDR1 SGHNT and CDR2 YYREEE (reference sequence). This CDR3 has 15 amino acids. V lost 2 bases and J lost 4; bases outside the gene matches: 6. The CDR3 reads CASSFGTGKGYGYTF. The CDR3 bases are TGTGCCAGCAGCTTTGGGACAGGGAAAGGCTATGGCTACACCTTC. The full variable domain, with the rest looked up from reference TRBV5-4 and TRBJ1-2, is ETGVTQSPTHLIKTRGQQVTLRCSSQSGHNTVSWYQQALGQGPQFIFQYYREEENGRGNFPPRFSGLQFPNYSSELNVNALELDDSALYLCASSFGTGKGYGYTFGSGTRLTVV.

The chain is built from TRBV7-9 and TRBJ2-1; 8 nucleotides match TRBD1. This CDR3 region has 13 residues. Germline values: CDR1 SEHNR, CDR2 FQNEAQ (reference sequence). V lost 3 bases to trimming and J lost 9 bases; unmatched junction nucleotides: 4. This CDR3 is CASSFSGGPEQFF. The CDR3 nucleotides read TGTGCCAGCAGCTTCTCAGGGGGCCCTGAGCAGTTCTTC.

V gene TRBV2 combines with J gene TRBJ1-4, with D possibly matching TRBD1 (5 bases). Germline lookup yields CDR1 SNHLY and CDR2 FYNNEI. The V gene lost 7 bases and the J gene lost 0 bases, with 9 bases spanning the gap. This CDR3 is built from 14 residues. The CDR3: CASKYRPTNEKLFF. CDR3 DNA: TGTGCCAGCAAATACAGGCCAACTAATGAAAAACTGTTTTTT.

V usage is TRBV6-5 and J usage is TRBJ1-1; D uncertain. The CDR3 extends over 11 amino acids. Trimming took 6 bases from V and 6 from J, leaving 8 bases between them. Germline-derived CDR1 and CDR2 are MNHEY and SVGAGI. CDR3 sequence (DNA): TGTGCCAGCAGCTCACAGTCTGAAGCTTTCTTT. The encoded protein is CASSSQSEAFF.

V usage is TRBV9 and J usage is TRBJ1-3; D perhaps matches TRBD1 (5 bases). Looked up from germline, CDR1 is SGDLS and CDR2 is YYNGEE. Trimming stripped 3 bases from V and 4 bases from J, with 14 bases between. The CDR3 loop spans 15 amino acids. CDR3 nucleotide sequence: TGTGCCAGCAGCGCAAGCCCCGGGGGAGGAAACACCATATATTTT. Translated: CASSASPGGGNTIYF. The full variable domain, completed using reference TRBV9 and TRBJ1-3, is DSGVTQTPKHLITATGQRVTLRCSPRSGDLSVYWYQQSLDQGLQFLIQYYNGEERAKGNILERFSAQQFPDLHSELNLSSLELGDSALYFCASSASPGGGNTIYFGEGSWLTVV.

V is TRBV7-2 and J is TRBJ2-1, with D hard to call. The V gene lost 4 bases and the J gene lost 10 bases, with 17 bases spanning the gap. CDR1 and CDR2 from the germline V gene are SGHTA and FQGNSA. This CDR3 is 14 amino acids long. As DNA, the CDR3 is TGTGCCAGCAGCTCCCTGACCCGATATGGGGAGCAGTTCTTC. Translation gives CASSSLTRYGEQFF. The full variable domain, rest sourced from reference TRBV7-2 and TRBJ2-1, is GAGVSQSPSNKVTEKGKDVELRCDPISGHTALYWYRQSLGQGLEFLIYFQGNSAPDKSGLPSDRFSAERTGGSVSTLTIQRTQQEDSAVYLCASSSLTRYGEQFFGPGTRLTVL.

This chain links TRBV2 with TRBJ2-1; the match to TRBD2 covers 7 bases. The CDR3 is 15 amino acids. Trimming cost V 5 bases and J 3 bases; bases outside gene matches: 7. CDR1 and CDR2 from the germline V gene are SNHLY and FYNNEI. CDR3 amino acids: CASSLSGAGYNEQFF. The CDR3 region has the DNA TGTGCCAGCAGTCTGAGCGGGGCGGGCTACAATGAGCAGTTCTTC.

This clone was found a few times. J is TRBJ2-2 and V is TRBV7-3; the D is unclear. Between the trimmed V and J ends, which lost 5 bases and 3 bases, there was a span of 7 bases. The CDR3 is made up of 13 amino acids. Germline loops: CDR1 SGHTA, CDR2 FQGTGA. The CDR3 here is CASSNSHTGELFF. Written as DNA, the CDR3 is TGTGCCAGCAGCAATAGCCACACCGGGGAGCTGTTTTTT.